Given below is one TCR beta chain in context. The data were taken from a study of cytomegalovirus exposure and HLA in healthy donors. The method was immunoSEQ multiplex PCR; TCRdb's version includes in-frame clones alone and lacks a portion of them. This sample has 150,000 to 200,000 clones; about 96% occur once, and the top ten carry approximately 0.82%. The sample taken for sequencing was PBMCs. This receptor was identified in a woman aged 18 to 35 in good health and CMV-seronegative.

The CDR3 loop is CASTLTGMGAKQYF. In nucleotides, the CDR3 is TGTGCCAGCACCCTGACAGGGATGGGGGCTAAGCAGTACTTC. The rearrangement uses TRBV7-2 and TRBJ2-7; the match to TRBD1 covers 7 bases. After removal of 7 bases from V and 8 bases from J, the junction contained 14 bases not matched to a gene. This CDR3 comprises 14 residues. CDR1 SGHTA and CDR2 FQGNSA come from the germline V gene.